This T cell receptor beta chain was observed in a study of control samples from healthy donors and cancer patients. The CDR3 contains 15 residues. The ends lost 6 bases at V and 8 bases at J; junction bases unmatched: 15. Germline loops: CDR1 WSHSY, CDR2 SAAADI. Profiling relied on immunoSEQ multiplex PCR, and the TCRdb table lists in-frame clones only, not all of them. This sample has roughly 80,000 clones; nearly 90% occur once, and the top ten carry 5.5%. The TCR sequence derives from a man in his fifties or sixties in good health. The sequenced sample consisted of blood. The V call is TRBV10-2, the J call TRBJ1-2, with 7 bases fitting TRBD1. The CDR3 bases are TGCGCCAGCAGACCCCTTGACAGGGAGGGAGGCGGCTACACCTTC. It is translated as CASRPLDREGGGYTF.